Here is one T cell receptor (beta chain) with its context. V lost 0 bases and J 12 bases, leaving 9 bases between the germline ends. This CDR3 has 12 amino acids. Germline CDR1 is ENHRY and CDR2 is SYGVKD. Measured with immunoSEQ multiplex PCR; TCRdb has only the in-frame clones, and not every one. Of about 97,000 clones in the sample, about 88% were seen once. The data derive from a study of T cell responses to AZD1222 COVID-19 vaccine. This chain uses TRBV10-3 with TRBJ2-1; D call uncertain. Material: peripheral blood, obtained on day 0 of AZD1222 vaccination. The sequence was collected from an adult in good health. This CDR3 is CAISESPNAQFF. Written as DNA, the CDR3 is TGTGCCATCAGTGAGTCGCCTAACGCGCAGTTCTTC.